These T cell receptor beta chains were read from a single sample in a study of shared clonotypes between healthy human individuals. Sequencing used immunoSEQ multiplex PCR; TCRdb keeps in-frame clones, though not all of them. The table records 2 million to 2.5 million clones, nearly 97% of them present only once. Sequenced: naive CD4+ T cells sorted from blood. These receptors all stem from a young man in good health. Both conserved end residues are part of each CDR3. Each record gives: V gene, D gene, J gene, clone size, CDR3 protein, CDR3 DNA. The D gene is left open where the match is weak. Rows may omit the clone size; those that give it use once, few, many or a size class.

TRBV2	.	TRBJ2-7	.	CASRDIRTSSSYEQYF	TGTGCCAGCAGGGACATCAGGACTTCGAGCTCCTACGAGCAGTACTTC
TRBV28	TRBD1	TRBJ1-5	.	CASSHPSGTGMGRQPQHF	TGTGCCAGCAGTCACCCCTCCGGGACAGGGATGGGAAGACAGCCCCAGCATTTT
TRBV9	.	TRBJ2-7	once	CASSAPHEQYF	TGTGCCAGCAGCGCTCCGCACGAGCAGTACTTC
TRBV30	TRBD1	TRBJ2-3	.	CAWKRQGSSTDTQYF	TGTGCCTGGAAACGACAGGGGTCTAGCACAGATACGCAGTATTTT
TRBV9	TRBD2	TRBJ2-7	once	CASSVAGGSNYEQYF	TGTGCCAGCAGCGTAGCGGGCGGGAGTAATTACGAGCAGTACTTC
TRBV9	TRBD1	TRBJ1-3	.	CASSVQTGLSGNTIYF	TGTGCCAGCAGCGTGCAGACAGGGTTAAGTGGAAACACCATATATTTT
TRBV2	.	TRBJ2-5	.	CASSGTAWATQYF	TGTGCCAGCAGTGGGACTGCTTGGGCGACCCAGTACTTC
TRBV5-1	.	TRBJ1-5	.	CASSLEPSGNQPQHF	TGCGCCAGCAGCTTGGAACCCTCCGGCAATCAGCCCCAGCATTTT
TRBV5-6	TRBD1	TRBJ1-1	once	CASSLDQAGGFDTEAFF	TGTGCCAGCAGCCTTGATCAAGCAGGGGGGTTTGACACTGAAGCTTTCTTT
TRBV6-1	TRBD1	TRBJ1-2	.	CASRPGDSNYGYTF	TGTGCCAGCAGGCCTGGGGACAGTAACTATGGCTACACCTTC
TRBV25-1	TRBD1	TRBJ2-7	.	CASSAPGTGSNEQYF	TGTGCCAGCAGTGCCCCCGGGACAGGGAGTAACGAGCAGTACTTC
TRBV6-1	.	TRBJ2-7	.	CASRRQTLSSYEQYF	TGTGCCAGCAGGAGACAGACACTGAGCTCCTACGAGCAGTACTTC
TRBV19	TRBD1	TRBJ2-7	.	CASSLRQGDGKYEQYF	TGTGCCAGTAGTCTAAGACAGGGGGACGGCAAGTACGAGCAGTACTTC